One and the same sample provided the 22 T cell receptor beta chains below, sequenced in a study of cytomegalovirus exposure and HLA in healthy donors. This PCR relied on a set of 60 Vbeta primers and 13 Jbeta primers. Profiling relied on immunoSEQ multiplex PCR, and the TCRdb table lists in-frame clones only, not all of them. The sample lists roughly 150,000 clones, roughly 85% occurring once. What was sequenced was PBMCs. The receptors originated from a man aged 25-40 years in good health and CMV-seronegative.

The CDR3 region is CASSSVPGLAGESDTQYF. The DNA for the CDR3 is TGTGCCAGCAGCTCAGTGCCGGGACTAGCGGGAGAGTCCGATACGCAGTATTTT. V is TRBV7-2 and J is TRBJ2-3, with 14 bases aligning to TRBD2. This CDR3 comprises 18 residues. Germline lookup yields CDR1 SGHTA and CDR2 FQGNSA. V gave up 4 bases and J gave up 6 bases; unmatched junction bases: 12. Filled out from reference TRBV7-2 and TRBJ2-3, the complete variable domain reads GAGVSQSPSNKVTEKGKDVELRCDPISGHTALYWYRQSLGQGLEFLIYFQGNSAPDKSGLPSDRFSAERTGGSVSTLTIQRTQQEDSAVYLCASSSVPGLAGESDTQYFGPGTRLTVL.

The rearrangement uses TRBV4-1 and TRBJ2-7; 13 nucleotides align to TRBD2. This CDR3 is 15 amino acids long. CDR1 MGHRA and CDR2 YSYEKL come from the germline V gene. Trimming removed 0 bases from V and 6 bases from J; junction bases left unmatched: 2. Here the CDR3 DNA reads TGCGCCAGCAGCCAAGATGGACTAGCGGGAGTCGAGCAGTACTTC. Amino acid sequence: CASSQDGLAGVEQYF.

This chain joins TRBV19 and TRBJ2-3; D is possibly TRBD2 (7 bases). Germline V gives CDR1 LNHDA, CDR2 SQIVND (reference sequence). Trimming pared 10 bases from V and 2 bases from J, leaving 16 bases between. This CDR3 has 14 residues. DNA for the CDR3: TGTGCCACCCGGGGGGCGGTATTCACAGATACGCAGTATTTT. Encoded protein: CATRGAVFTDTQYF.

This clone appeared once. The rearrangement links TRBV27 to TRBJ1-2, with no clear D. Trimming left V 2 bases short and J 2 bases short, with 12 bases between. This CDR3 is built from 15 residues. The germline V gene has CDR1 MNHEY and CDR2 SMNVEV (reference sequence). CDR3 DNA: TGTGCCAGCAGTTTAGGAGTCAGCGCAAACTATGGCTACACCTTC. It yields the protein CASSLGVSANYGYTF.

The chain combines TRBV5-1 with TRBJ2-5; 8 bases agree with TRBD2. The CDR3 runs 16 residues. Germline V lookup: CDR1 SGHRS, CDR2 YFSETQ. The J segment lost 6 bases and the V segment lost 0 bases, leaving 10 bases of the junction unmatched. CDR3 DNA sequence: TGCGCCAGCAGCTTGGCTGGTAGCGGGGCGGGGAAGACCCAGTACTTC. Translated: CASSLAGSGAGKTQYF. The variable domain in full, with the rest retrieved from reference TRBV5-1 and TRBJ2-5, is KAGVTQTPRYLIKTRGQQVTLSCSPISGHRSVSWYQQTPGQGLQFLFEYFSETQRNKGNFPGRFSGRQFSNSRSEMNVSTLELGDSALYLCASSLAGSGAGKTQYFGPGTRLLVL.

The CDR3 region has the DNA TGTGCCACCCAACGGCAAGAGACCCAGTACTTC. Translating gives CATQRQETQYF. The chain carries TRBV6-5 and TRBJ2-5; D gene ambiguous. The germline V and J ends were trimmed by 10 bases and 2 bases, with 8 bases remaining between them. Looked up from germline, CDR1 is MNHEY and CDR2 is SVGAGI. The CDR3 extends over 11 amino acids.

The chain links TRBV7-8 to TRBJ2-2; the match to TRBD2 covers 12 bases. The CDR3 is made up of 19 amino acids. Germline trimming cut 0 bases from V and 3 bases from J; bases unmatched to any gene: 8. Germline assignment: CDR1 SGHVS and CDR2 FQNEAQ. The CDR3 coding sequence is TGTGCCAGCAGCTTAGCCGCTAGCGGGGGGGCCGTCGACACCGGGGAGCTGTTTTTT. Its translation: CASSLAASGGAVDTGELFF.

The V call is TRBV19, the J call TRBJ1-5; D is undetermined. The V end lost 10 bases, the J end lost 3 bases, and 22 bases lay between the germline ends. CDR1 is LNHDA and CDR2 is SQIVND in the germline V gene (reference sequence). The CDR3 loop spans 16 amino acids. The CDR3, as DNA: TGTGCCACCTCTCGCTCTTCGGGGTACAACAATCAGCCCCAGCATTTT. Its protein product is CATSRSSGYNNQPQHF.

This sequence joins TRBV28 and TRBJ1-2, with TRBD1 matching over 7 bases. The CDR3 extends over 15 amino acids. CDR1 and CDR2 (germline): MDHEN, SYDVKM. V shed 5 bases, J shed 2 bases, and the junction held 8 bases outside the gene matches. The CDR3 region has the DNA TGTGCCAGCAGTGCCCCCCCGGGACAGAACTATGGCTACACCTTC. It specifies CASSAPPGQNYGYTF.

V is TRBV5-1 and J is TRBJ2-5; D is unresolved. There are 13 residues in the CDR3. V shed 2 bases and J shed 0 bases, with 5 bases lying between them. The germline gives CDR1 SGHRS, CDR2 YFSETQ. CDR3 sequence: CASSFQNQETQYF. CDR3 sequence (DNA): TGCGCCAGCAGCTTCCAGAACCAAGAGACCCAGTACTTC.

CDR3 amino acids: CASSYDLGGEKLFF. In DNA, the CDR3 is TGTGCCAGCAGTTACGACCTCGGAGGGGAAAAACTGTTTTTT. The chain employs TRBV6-5 and TRBJ1-4; no clear D. V was shortened by 2 bases and J by 8 bases, with 12 bases between the two germline ends. CDR1 is MNHEY and CDR2 is SVGAGI in the germline V gene. The CDR3 length is 14 residues.

This clone has just one count. The chain has TRBV29-1 and TRBJ1-6; 12 bases map to TRBD1. Germline V CDR1 and CDR2: SQVTM, ANQGSEA. Losses at the gene ends were 6 bases for V and 9 bases for J; bases not matched to a gene: 6. The CDR3 runs to 14 residues. In nucleotides, the CDR3 is TGCAGCGTAGGGACAGGGGGCCCGGGTTCACCCCTCCACTTT. This codes for CSVGTGGPGSPLHF. Using reference TRBV29-1 and TRBJ1-6 for the parts outside the CDR3, the full variable domain is SAVISQKPSRDICQRGTSLTIQCQVDSQVTMMFWYRQQPGQSLTLIATANQGSEATYESGFVIDKFPISRPNLTFSTLTVSNMSPEDSSIYLCSVGTGGPGSPLHFGNGTRLTVT.

V is TRBV18 and J is TRBJ1-4; TRBD1 aligns across 9 bases. From germline, CDR1 is KGHSH and CDR2 LQKENI. Trimming at V came to 3 bases and at J to 6 bases, leaving 2 bases not matched to a gene. CDR3 length equals 14 residues. The CDR3 reads CASSPTGGDEKLFF. The CDR3 nucleotides read TGTGCCAGCTCACCGACAGGGGGTGATGAAAAACTGTTTTTT.

The chain couples TRBV6-5 to TRBJ1-1, with a tentative D call TRBD1 (5 bases). This CDR3 comprises 15 residues. V dropped 2 bases and J dropped 7 bases, with 17 bases sitting between them. CDR1 MNHEY and CDR2 SVGAGI come from the germline V gene. In DNA form, the CDR3 reads TGTGCCAGCAGTTACGTGACAAGGGGAGGAGGTGAAGCTTTCTTT. It encodes CASSYVTRGGGEAFF.

The chain combines TRBV5-4 with TRBJ1-4, with D unclear. V was trimmed by 3 bases and J by 5 bases, leaving 2 bases between them. The germline gives CDR1 SGHNT, CDR2 YYREEE (reference sequence). The CDR3 consists of 11 residues. The CDR3 bases are TGTGCCAGCAGCTCGAATGAAAAACTGTTTTTT. This translates into CASSSNEKLFF.

The chain couples TRBV4-3 to TRBJ2-5, with D perhaps matching TRBD2 (5 bases). CDR1 is LGHNA, CDR2 YSLEER, per germline. The CDR3 has 15 amino acids. V was clipped by 0 bases and J by 5 bases, with 13 bases between them. The chain's CDR3 is CASSQDPSERETQYF. The CDR3 region has the DNA TGCGCCAGCAGCCAAGACCCAAGCGAGCGGGAGACCCAGTACTTC.

This chain joins TRBV7-2 and TRBJ2-7; 7 bases fit TRBD1. CDR1 and CDR2 (germline): SGHTA, FQGNSA. The CDR3 spans 15 residues. V lost 3 bases, J lost 0 bases, and 5 bases stayed unmatched. The CDR3 loop reads CASSLTGSSSYEQYF. Here the CDR3 DNA reads TGTGCCAGCAGCTTGACAGGGTCTAGCTCCTACGAGCAGTACTTC.

The chain links TRBV6-6 to TRBJ2-6; maybe TRBD1 (6 bases). This CDR3 spans 16 amino acids. Germline V gives CDR1 MNHNY, CDR2 SVGAGI (reference sequence). V lost 4 bases and J 3 bases, leaving 13 bases between the germline ends. The CDR3 sequence is CASSLTGSGGANVLTF. In DNA form, the CDR3 reads TGTGCCAGCAGTTTAACAGGGTCGGGTGGGGCCAACGTCCTGACTTTC.

This sequence joins TRBV5-1 and TRBJ1-2; the D is unclear. Deletions cut 0 bases from V and 3 bases from J, with 6 bases between. The length of the CDR3 is 13 residues. Per germline, CDR1 SGHRS and CDR2 YFSETQ. The CDR3 DNA reads as TGCGCCAGCAGCTTGGCCGGGGACTATGGCTACACCTTC. The encoded protein is CASSLAGDYGYTF.

The chain joins TRBV28 to TRBJ1-1; D ambiguous. Germline CDR1 MDHEN, CDR2 SYDVKM. This CDR3 spans 13 amino acids. V shed 2 bases and J shed 3 bases, with 7 bases lying between them. The CDR3 sequence is CASSLDQDTEAFF. The CDR3 bases are TGTGCCAGCAGTTTAGATCAGGACACTGAAGCTTTCTTT.

This chain joins TRBV5-1 and TRBJ1-3; D not certain. Trimming pared 0 bases from V and 4 bases from J, leaving 8 bases between. The CDR3 length is 14 residues. The germline gives CDR1 SGHRS, CDR2 YFSETQ. The CDR3 here is CASSLAGYGNTIYF. As DNA, the CDR3 is TGCGCCAGCAGCTTGGCGGGATACGGAAACACCATATATTTT.

The chain joins TRBV28 to TRBJ1-5, with 9 bases aligning to TRBD1. Germline V lookup: CDR1 MDHEN, CDR2 SYDVKM. Losses at the gene ends were 6 bases for V and 5 bases for J; bases not matched to a gene: 8. The CDR3 contains 15 residues. The CDR3 protein is CASSPTGTGYQPQHF. CDR3 nucleotides: TGTGCCAGCAGCCCAACCGGGACAGGGTATCAGCCCCAGCATTTT. The whole variable domain, filled in from reference TRBV28 and TRBJ1-5, reads DVKVTQSSRYLVKRTGEKVFLECVQDMDHENMFWYRQDPGLGLRLIYFSYDVKMKEKGDIPEGYSVSREKKERFSLILESASTNQTSMYLCASSPTGTGYQPQHFGDGTRLSIL.